The 30 T cell receptor beta chains listed next were all sequenced from one sample in a study of cytomegalovirus exposure and HLA in healthy donors (dated by TCRdb to about 2017). Receptors were amplified or captured by the immunoSEQ multiplex PCR assay. The multiplex PCR relied on a mix of 60 forward primers for TCR Vbeta segments and 13 reverse primers for TCR Jbeta segments. TCRdb re-hosts the immuneACCESS table, in-frame sequences only. Its copies lack some clones; in the studies checked, an unresolved V gene accounts for under half of them, and the cause for the rest is not known. For this sample there are 120,000 or so clones; around 79% appear just once. In total, the top ten clones hold approximately 1.3% of the sample. Sequencing input: PBMCs. The source is a woman under 40 in good health and CMV-seronegative.

J is TRBJ2-5 and V is TRBV5-6, with D maybe TRBD1 (5 bases). The V end lost 8 bases, the J end lost 3 bases, and 8 bases lay between the germline ends. Germline V gives CDR1 SGHDT, CDR2 YYEEEE. The CDR3 consists of 11 residues. The CDR3 DNA follows: TGTGCCAGTGGCAGGGAAGAGACCCAGTACTTC. Its protein is CASGREETQYF.

The genes are TRBV18 and TRBJ1-1, with 7 bases matching TRBD1. V gave up 4 bases and J gave up 0 bases; unmatched junction bases: 2. Germline-derived CDR1 and CDR2 are KGHSH and LQKENI. The CDR3 loop spans 14 amino acids. The CDR3 is CASSQGQMNTEAFF. CDR3 DNA sequence: TGTGCCAGCTCACAGGGACAGATGAACACTGAAGCTTTCTTT.

This chain joins TRBV7-9 and TRBJ1-1; 8 bases match TRBD1. The CDR3 sequence is 15 residues long. Germline V gene lookup returns CDR1 SEHNR and CDR2 FQNEAQ (reference sequence). The J segment lost 11 bases and the V segment lost 1 base, leaving 12 bases of the junction unmatched. The CDR3 DNA is TGTGCCAGCAGCTTAGAGGGGGGGACAGGCGAAGGGGCTTTCTTT. Its translation: CASSLEGGTGEGAFF. Full variable domain (outside the CDR3, taken from reference TRBV7-9 and TRBJ1-1): DTGVSQNPRHKITKRGQNVTFRCDPISEHNRLYWYRQTLGQGPEFLTYFQNEAQLEKSRLLSDRFSAERPKGSFSTLEIQRTEQGDSAMYLCASSLEGGTGEGAFFGQGTRLTVV.

The CDR3 bases are TGTGCCTGGAGAGATTGGGGCGGGGGGGCCGGTAATGAGCAGTTCTTC. It codes for CAWRDWGGGAGNEQFF. The genes are TRBV30 and TRBJ2-1, with 9 bases matching TRBD2. The V segment lost 3 bases and the J segment 7 bases; nucleotides outside the gene matches: 13. This CDR3 has 16 amino acids. The germline V gene has CDR1 GTSNPN and CDR2 SVGIG (reference sequence).

The chain links TRBV14 to TRBJ1-2; 7 bases are shared with TRBD1. This CDR3 comprises 13 residues. The junction had 8 bases not matched to a gene; V was cut back by 5 bases and J by 8 bases. Looked up from germline, CDR1 is SGHDN and CDR2 is FVKESK. CDR3 sequence (DNA): TGTGCCAGCAGCTCGACAGGGCCCATCGGCTACACCTTC. Protein product: CASSSTGPIGYTF.

The V and J genes are TRBV28 and TRBJ1-6; 7 bases fit TRBD1. The germline V gene has CDR1 MDHEN and CDR2 SYDVKM. Losses at the gene ends were 7 bases for V and 14 bases for J; bases not matched to a gene: 20. This CDR3 is 16 amino acids long. In DNA, the CDR3 is TGTGCCAGCACTGGGGGAGGCAGGGGGTTTATAGTAACCCTCCACTTT. Protein product: CASTGGGRGFIVTLHF.

The chain employs TRBV28 and TRBJ2-5; 7 bases fit TRBD1. Germline CDR1 reads MDHEN; CDR2 reads SYDVKM. The CDR3 contains 15 residues. Trimming removed 6 bases from V and 5 bases from J; junction bases left unmatched: 12. The chain's CDR3 is CASSKTGEGWETQYF. In DNA form, the CDR3 reads TGTGCCAGCAGCAAAACAGGGGAAGGGTGGGAGACCCAGTACTTC.

Only one count was recorded for this clone. The chain couples TRBV28 to TRBJ1-4, with 10 nucleotides matching TRBD1. The V gene's germline CDR1 is MDHEN and CDR2 SYDVKM. This CDR3 has 17 residues. V dropped 8 bases and J dropped 10; count of bases not matched to a gene: 19. The CDR3 coding sequence is TGTGCCAGCGGCCCAGTCGTGACCGGGACAGGGGTTGGAAAACTGTTTTTT. Protein sequence: CASGPVVTGTGVGKLFF.

The chain couples TRBV2 to TRBJ2-5; perhaps TRBD1 as D (7 bases). Per germline, CDR1 SNHLY and CDR2 FYNNEI. V was pared by 7 bases and J by 0 bases, with 21 bases between. This CDR3 has 17 residues. The CDR3 sequence is CASNPGGVAGYQETQYF. CDR3 nucleotide sequence: TGTGCCAGCAACCCAGGGGGTGTTGCGGGGTACCAAGAGACCCAGTACTTC.

V usage is TRBV18 and J usage is TRBJ1-2, with 8 bases fitting TRBD1. The germline CDR1 and CDR2 sequences are KGHSH and LQKENI. The CDR3 sequence is 14 residues long. Trimming took 1 base from V and 7 from J; bases not matched to a gene: 5. CDR3 loop: CASSPRQGSAGYTF. The CDR3 bases are TGTGCCAGCTCACCACGACAGGGGTCGGCTGGCTACACCTTC.

The chain has TRBV27 and TRBJ2-2; D remains unclear. This CDR3 has 13 residues. Germline-derived CDR1 and CDR2 are MNHEY and SMNVEV (reference sequence). With 2 bases removed from V and 6 bases from J, the gap between germline ends came to 7 bases. In DNA form, the CDR3 reads TGTGCCAGCAGTTTAAACCGCGCCGGGGAGCTGTTTTTT. This translates into CASSLNRAGELFF.

The chain links TRBV21-1 to TRBJ2-1; the table assigns TRBD2, which was not confirmed against the DNA. TRBV21-1 is described as a pseudogene. This CDR3 contains 14 residues. The CDR3, as DNA: TGTGCCAGCGGATCGCGGGAGGGCCTGAAGGAGCAGTTCTTC. Its translation: CASGSREGLKEQFF.

This sequence joins TRBV7-7 and TRBJ2-7, with D uncertain. The V gene's germline CDR1 is SSHAT and CDR2 FNYEAQ (reference sequence). V was clipped by 1 base and J by 3 bases, with 10 bases between them. The CDR3 has 14 residues. For the CDR3, the DNA is TGTGCCAGCAGCTTAGGTCCCGGTTTCTACGAGCAGTACTTC. Translating it yields CASSLGPGFYEQYF.

The rearrangement links TRBV6-5 to TRBJ1-6; TRBD1 is a possible D gene (6 bases). The CDR3 covers 14 residues. With 2 bases removed from V and 7 bases from J, the gap between germline ends came to 9 bases. Germline V CDR1 and CDR2: MNHEY, SVGAGI. The CDR3: CASSYGQRNSPLHF. CDR3 nucleotides: TGTGCCAGCAGTTACGGACAGAGGAATTCACCCCTCCACTTT.

The chain links TRBV5-4 to TRBJ2-5; TRBD1 aligns across 8 bases. CDR1 SGHNT and CDR2 YYREEE come from the germline V gene (reference sequence). The length of the CDR3 is 14 residues. The junction had 3 bases not matched to a gene; V was cut back by 3 bases and J by 2 bases. The CDR3 region has the DNA TGTGCCAGCAGCTCATGGGACAGGCAAGAGACCCAGTACTTC. Residues: CASSSWDRQETQYF.

The gene calls are TRBV7-2 and TRBJ1-5, with D tentatively TRBD1 (5 bases). V was pared by 2 bases and J by 4 bases, with 9 bases between. Germline V gives CDR1 SGHTA, CDR2 FQGNSA. The CDR3 has 14 amino acids. The CDR3 DNA reads TGTGCCAGCAGCTTAAGGGGCGCGAATCAGCCCCAGCATTTT. This sequence encodes CASSLRGANQPQHF.

This clone appeared once. The chain employs TRBV25-1 and TRBJ1-1, with no clear D. V lost 6 bases and J 0 bases, leaving 14 bases between the germline ends. This CDR3 is 15 amino acids long. Per the germline V gene, CDR1 is MGHDK and CDR2 is SYGVNS. The CDR3 loop is CASSVTPDMNTEAFF. Written as DNA, the CDR3 is TGTGCCAGCAGCGTCACCCCAGATATGAACACTGAAGCTTTCTTT.

The chain links TRBV28 to TRBJ1-5; TRBD1 might be the D (6 bases). Germline CDR1 and CDR2: MDHEN and SYDVKM. The germline V and J ends were trimmed by 4 bases and 11 bases, with 21 bases remaining between them. The CDR3 length is 15 residues. The CDR3 loop reads CASSSLQGGGTTQHF. CDR3 coding DNA: TGTGCCAGCAGTTCACTACAGGGAGGGGGGACGACCCAGCATTTT.

J is TRBJ2-5 and V is TRBV6-1; 9 positions match TRBD2. Germline trimming cut 1 base from V and 2 bases from J; bases unmatched to any gene: 5. Germline loops: CDR1 MNHNS, CDR2 SASEGT. The CDR3 extends over 16 amino acids. Written as DNA, the CDR3 is TGTGCCAGCAGTGAAGGGATTAGCGGGGGACAAGAGACCCAGTACTTC. Protein: CASSEGISGGQETQYF.

The V and J genes are TRBV7-6 and TRBJ1-2; weak D call: TRBD1 (5 bases). The CDR3 is 16 amino acids. Trimming took 2 bases from V and 2 from J, leaving 15 bases between them. The germline V gene has CDR1 SGHVS and CDR2 FNYEAQ. Here the CDR3 DNA reads TGTGCCAGCAGCTTAACTGTTGGACATTCGAACTATGGCTACACCTTC. Its protein is CASSLTVGHSNYGYTF.

This clone occurred once. V usage is TRBV19 and J usage is TRBJ2-3; 8 positions agree with TRBD2. After removal of 7 bases from V and 2 bases from J, the junction contained 2 bases not matched to a gene. The CDR3 sequence is 13 residues long. Germline-derived CDR1 and CDR2 are LNHDA and SQIVND (reference sequence). DNA of the CDR3: TGTGCCAGTAAAGCGGGGGTCACAGATACGCAGTATTTT. This gives the protein CASKAGVTDTQYF.

The chain is built from TRBV25-1 and TRBJ1-3; D not certain. The CDR3 loop spans 12 amino acids. V lost 5 bases and J 4 bases, leaving 6 bases between the germline ends. Germline V gives CDR1 MGHDK, CDR2 SYGVNS. CDR3 coding DNA: TGTGCCAGCAGTCTGGCCGGAAACACCATATATTTT. This encodes CASSLAGNTIYF.

This chain connects TRBV4-3 to TRBJ2-4; tentative D call: TRBD2 (5 bases). Looked up from germline, CDR1 is LGHNA and CDR2 is YSLEER. Trimming removed 0 bases at V and 0 bases at J, with 6 bases between. There are 15 residues in the CDR3. The CDR3 here is CASSQDRGAKNIQYF. As DNA, the CDR3 is TGCGCCAGCAGCCAAGATCGGGGAGCCAAAAACATTCAGTACTTC.

The chain recombines TRBV7-2 with TRBJ2-7; D is undetermined. The germline V and J ends were trimmed by 3 bases and 2 bases, with 11 bases remaining between them. Germline CDR1 reads SGHTA; CDR2 reads FQGNSA. This CDR3 is built from 14 residues. The DNA of the CDR3 is TGTGCCAGCAGCTTCTCCCAGGCCCCCTACGAGCAGTACTTC. Protein product: CASSFSQAPYEQYF.

This clone was detected a few times. V is TRBV7-9 and J is TRBJ2-7; TRBD2 matches at 16 bases. There are 16 residues in the CDR3. Germline assignment: CDR1 SEHNR and CDR2 FQNEAQ (reference sequence). The ends lost 5 bases at V and 6 bases at J; junction bases unmatched: 7. The chain's CDR3 is CASSGTSGGAPREQYF. CDR3 coding DNA: TGTGCCAGCAGCGGGACTAGCGGGGGGGCTCCTCGCGAGCAGTACTTC.

This clone was counted once. At the DNA level, this CDR3 is encoded by other sequences in the same sample as well. This chain joins TRBV7-2 and TRBJ2-3; D is unresolved. The CDR3 is 13 amino acids. Germline V gene sequence: CDR1 SGHTA, CDR2 FQGNSA. The ends were cut back, 0 bases at V and 3 bases at J, with 4 bases in the middle. The CDR3 region is CASSLARTDTQYF. CDR3 coding DNA: TGTGCCAGCAGCTTAGCGCGGACAGATACGCAGTATTTT.

The CDR3 is CSVLPTGGVAEAFF. CDR3 bases: TGCAGCGTTTTACCAACAGGGGGGGTAGCTGAAGCTTTCTTT. The chain joins TRBV29-1 to TRBJ1-1, with 8 bases fitting TRBD1. J gave up 6 bases and V 5 bases, and 11 bases lay outside the gene matches. Germline V gene lookup returns CDR1 SQVTM and CDR2 ANQGSEA. There are 14 residues in the CDR3.

The rearrangement uses TRBV7-2 and TRBJ2-2; TRBD2 is a possible D gene (5 bases). Between the trimmed V and J ends, which lost 2 bases and 3 bases, there was a span of 10 bases. Germline V gene data show CDR1 as SGHTA and CDR2 as FQGNSA. The CDR3 has 15 amino acids. The CDR3 loop is CASSLLSGDTGELFF. The CDR3 DNA is TGTGCCAGCAGCTTATTGAGCGGAGACACCGGGGAGCTGTTTTTT.

The rearrangement uses TRBV7-2 and TRBJ2-3, with 7 bases aligning to TRBD2. The CDR3 extends over 14 amino acids. From germline, CDR1 is SGHTA and CDR2 FQGNSA. The V and J ends lost 3 bases and 2 bases, in that order; junction bases with no gene match: 2. This CDR3 is CASSFRGVTDTQYF. CDR3 in DNA: TGTGCCAGCAGCTTTCGGGGGGTCACAGATACGCAGTATTTT.

This clone was counted between two and nine times. V gene TRBV29-1 combines with J gene TRBJ2-5; D unclear. Trimming pared 3 bases from V and 5 bases from J, leaving 10 bases between. This CDR3 has 12 amino acids. Per the germline V gene, CDR1 is SQVTM and CDR2 is ANQGSEA. The CDR3: CSVEASLETQYF. In nucleotides, the CDR3 is TGCAGCGTTGAGGCCTCCCTGGAGACCCAGTACTTC.